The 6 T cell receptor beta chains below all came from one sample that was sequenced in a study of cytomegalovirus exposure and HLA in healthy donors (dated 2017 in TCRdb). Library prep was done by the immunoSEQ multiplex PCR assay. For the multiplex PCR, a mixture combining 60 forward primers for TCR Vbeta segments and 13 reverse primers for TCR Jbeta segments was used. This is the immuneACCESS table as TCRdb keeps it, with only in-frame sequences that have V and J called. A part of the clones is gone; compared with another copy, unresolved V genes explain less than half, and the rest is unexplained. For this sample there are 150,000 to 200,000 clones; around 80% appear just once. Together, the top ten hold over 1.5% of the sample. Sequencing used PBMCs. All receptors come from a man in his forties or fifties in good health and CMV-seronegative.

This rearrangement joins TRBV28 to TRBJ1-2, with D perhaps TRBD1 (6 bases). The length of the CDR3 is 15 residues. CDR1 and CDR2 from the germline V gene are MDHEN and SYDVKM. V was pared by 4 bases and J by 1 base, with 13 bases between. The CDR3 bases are TGTGCCAGCAGTTCAGGACAGCCACATAACTATGGCTACACCTTC. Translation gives CASSSGQPHNYGYTF.

This CDR3 is CASRGGRGVEQYF. The CDR3 DNA reads TGTGCCAGCAGAGGCGGGAGAGGGGTCGAGCAGTACTTC. The J gene is TRBJ2-7, the V gene TRBV27; 7 positions agree with TRBD2. CDR3 length equals 13 residues. CDR1 and CDR2 (germline): MNHEY, SMNVEV (reference sequence). The ends lost 6 bases at V and 6 bases at J; junction bases unmatched: 8.

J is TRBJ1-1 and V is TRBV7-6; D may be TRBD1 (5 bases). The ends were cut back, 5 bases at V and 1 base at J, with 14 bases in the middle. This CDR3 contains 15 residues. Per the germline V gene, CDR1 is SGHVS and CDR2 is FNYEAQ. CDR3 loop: CASSRQGGWNTEAFF. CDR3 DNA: TGTGCCAGCAGCCGCCAGGGAGGGTGGAACACTGAAGCTTTCTTT.

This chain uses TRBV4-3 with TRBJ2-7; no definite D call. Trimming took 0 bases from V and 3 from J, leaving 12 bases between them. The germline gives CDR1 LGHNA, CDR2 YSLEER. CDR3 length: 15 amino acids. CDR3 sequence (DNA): TGCGCCAGCAGCCAAGATAATCGGGTGTTCTACGAGCAGTACTTC. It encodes CASSQDNRVFYEQYF.

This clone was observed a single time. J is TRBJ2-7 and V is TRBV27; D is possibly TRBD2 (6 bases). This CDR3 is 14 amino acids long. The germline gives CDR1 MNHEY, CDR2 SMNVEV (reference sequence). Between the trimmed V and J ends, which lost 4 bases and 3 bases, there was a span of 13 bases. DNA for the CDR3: TGTGCCAGCAGTTCTCGACTAGGGTTCTACGAGCAGTACTTC. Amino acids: CASSSRLGFYEQYF.

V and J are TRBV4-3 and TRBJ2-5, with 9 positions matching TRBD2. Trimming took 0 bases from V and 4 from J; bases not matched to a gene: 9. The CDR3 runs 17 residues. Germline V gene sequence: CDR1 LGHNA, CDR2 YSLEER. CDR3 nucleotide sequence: TGCGCCAGCAGCCAAGATAGATTGTTGACTAGCGGAGAGACCCAGTACTTC. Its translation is CASSQDRLLTSGETQYF.